This T cell receptor beta chain was identified during a study of beta chain features in type 1 diabetes. On the study more broadly: Age, gender and cell yields were similar between patients and healthy donors. Study results and limitations: Significant though moderate, a shortening of TCRB CDR3s appeared in all four CD4+ subsets of Type 1 diabetes patients.

TCRB transcripts that were expressed got sequenced, as all of the isolated RNA had been reverse transcribed. Assay used: immunoSEQ multiplex PCR; TCRdb lists only in-frame clones, some missing. The table includes about 620,000 clones, about a sixth detected once. In its sample, this clone was seen a few times. Its cognate antigen is unknown. There are 17 residues in the CDR3. The germline CDR1 and CDR2 sequences are MDHEN and SYDVKM. Trimming at V came to 5 bases and at J to 7 bases, leaving 16 bases not matched to a gene. V gene TRBV28 combines with J gene TRBJ1-4; 7 bases match TRBD1. Material: naive CD4+ T cells from blood. The source of this sequence is a man aged 18 to 35 in good health. CDR3 DNA sequence: TGTGCCAGCAGTCCTAAGACAGGGAAGGGGAAGGTTGAAAAACTGTTTTTT. Translation gives CASSPKTGKGKVEKLFF. Supplemented by reference TRBV28 and TRBJ1-4, the full variable domain reads DVKVTQSSRYLVKRTGEKVFLECVQDMDHENMFWYRQDPGLGLRLIYFSYDVKMKEKGDIPEGYSVSREKKERFSLILESASTNQTSMYLCASSPKTGKGKVEKLFFGSGTQLSVL.